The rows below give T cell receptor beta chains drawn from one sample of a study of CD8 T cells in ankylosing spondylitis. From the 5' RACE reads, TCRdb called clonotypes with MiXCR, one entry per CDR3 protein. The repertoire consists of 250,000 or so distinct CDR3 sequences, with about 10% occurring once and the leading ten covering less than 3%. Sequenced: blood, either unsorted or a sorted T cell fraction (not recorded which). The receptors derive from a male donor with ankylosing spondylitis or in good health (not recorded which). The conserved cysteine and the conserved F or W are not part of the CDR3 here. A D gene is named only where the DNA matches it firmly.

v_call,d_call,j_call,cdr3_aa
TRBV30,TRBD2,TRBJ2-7,ARSSSGRYYEQY
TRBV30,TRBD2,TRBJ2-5,AWKSASGAAQY
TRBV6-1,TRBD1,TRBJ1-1,ASSVRQGRNTEAF
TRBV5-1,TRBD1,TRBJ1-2,ASSLDGTEGYT
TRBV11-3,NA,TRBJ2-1,ASSLSGKMDNEQF
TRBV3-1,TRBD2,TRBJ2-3,ASSRRGERESGTQY
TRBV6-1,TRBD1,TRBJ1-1,ASSEPGQGATEAF
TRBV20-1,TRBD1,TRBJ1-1,SARVGQGAMNTEAF
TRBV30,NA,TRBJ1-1,AWSAKDFSSEAF
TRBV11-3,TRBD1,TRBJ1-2,ASSPPGQVNYGYT
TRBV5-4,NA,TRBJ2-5,ASSSAMGTETQY
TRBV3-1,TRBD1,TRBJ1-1,ASSLLGGSTEAF
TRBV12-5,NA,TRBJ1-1,ASGLVRPSGQNTEAF
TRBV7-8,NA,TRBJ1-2,ASSLQAANYGYT
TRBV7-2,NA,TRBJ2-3,ASSFSGYTDTQY
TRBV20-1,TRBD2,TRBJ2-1,SASNGPRSSGHNEQF
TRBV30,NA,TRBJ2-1,AWGTGTFLAQF
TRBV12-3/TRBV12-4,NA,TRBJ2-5,ASRSSEVGTQY
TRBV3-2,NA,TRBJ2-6,ASTQVGKGRAGANVLT
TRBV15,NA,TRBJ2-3,ATSSGPYPQDTQY
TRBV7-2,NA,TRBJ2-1,ASSDSLKEQF
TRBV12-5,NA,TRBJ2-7,ASGFGGSRGHEQY
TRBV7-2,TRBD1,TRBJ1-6,ASSLDRGVPLH
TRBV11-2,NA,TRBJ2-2,ASSFRTVNTGELF
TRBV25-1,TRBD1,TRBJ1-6,ASSVGDRRGPLH
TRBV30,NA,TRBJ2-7,AWSVGRARYEQY
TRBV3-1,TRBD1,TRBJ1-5,ASGVGTASNQPQH
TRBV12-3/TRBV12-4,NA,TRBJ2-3,ASSLGKGMATDTQY
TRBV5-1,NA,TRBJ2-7,ASSLAGTSYEQY
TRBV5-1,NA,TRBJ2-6,ASSLEAAGANVLT
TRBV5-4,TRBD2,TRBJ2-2,ASSRLAGSTGELF
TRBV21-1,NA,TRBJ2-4,ASSSRQGPLAKNIQY
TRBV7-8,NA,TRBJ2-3,ASSLRGPRGGNTDTQY
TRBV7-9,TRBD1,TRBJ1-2,ASTSSGTGDGYT
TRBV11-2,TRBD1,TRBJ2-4,ASSLAGTGGANIQY
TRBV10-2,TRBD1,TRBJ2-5,ASSEFLAGGQETQY
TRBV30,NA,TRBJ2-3,TWSRSTGTDTQY
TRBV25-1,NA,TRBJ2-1,ASSEDLSGSPEQF
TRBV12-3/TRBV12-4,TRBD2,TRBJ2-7,ASTQSGGLYEQY
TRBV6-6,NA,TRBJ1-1,ASSFRQFTEAF
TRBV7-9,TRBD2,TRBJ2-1,ASSPGGLAGYNEQF
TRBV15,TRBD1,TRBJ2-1,ATSSGQAAYNEQF
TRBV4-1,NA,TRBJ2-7,ASSQSEQY
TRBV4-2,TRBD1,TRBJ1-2,ASSSNVAGGDYGYT
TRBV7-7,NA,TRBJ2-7,ASSPQGTREQY
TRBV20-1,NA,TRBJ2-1,SARRGSAEQF
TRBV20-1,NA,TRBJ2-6,SARDILLSGANVLT
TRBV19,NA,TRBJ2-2,ASSGQEPNTGELF
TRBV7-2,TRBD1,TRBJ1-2,ASSSVYRGGYGYT
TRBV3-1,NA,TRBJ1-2,ASKPRPSSLEGYT
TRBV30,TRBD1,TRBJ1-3,AWSRQGGNTIY
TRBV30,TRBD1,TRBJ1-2,AWSDMDRGRDGYT
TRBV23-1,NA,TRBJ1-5,ASSHLDRGDQPQH
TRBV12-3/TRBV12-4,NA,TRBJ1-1,ASSLWGGQRNTEAF
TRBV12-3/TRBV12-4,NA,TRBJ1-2,ASSFGTVGHYGYT
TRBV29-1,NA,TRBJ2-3,SVVRTDTQY
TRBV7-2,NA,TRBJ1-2,ASSLETTTYGYT
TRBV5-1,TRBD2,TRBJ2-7,ASSSGGGSIEQY
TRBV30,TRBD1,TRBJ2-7,ASGQGPSPY
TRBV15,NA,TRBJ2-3,ATSRDPGGTTQY